One sample yielded the 5 T cell receptor beta chains listed below, sequenced in a study of T cell changes during pregnancy in multiple sclerosis. Assay: immunoSEQ multiplex PCR; the TCRdb copy retains only in-frame clones and omits some. This sample carries about 11,000 clones, just under 95% of them seen once, and the ten largest clones take 0.29%. The sequencing here drew on CD4+ T cells from peripheral blood mononuclear cells, taken before pregnancy. Source of these receptors: a female donor with multiple sclerosis, enrolled in a pregnancy study.

The genes are TRBV6-5 and TRBJ2-5, with TRBD2 matching over 12 bases. V gave up 10 bases and J gave up 2 bases; unmatched junction bases: 8. This CDR3 contains 15 residues. CDR1 is MNHEY, CDR2 SVGAGI, per germline. The CDR3 DNA sequence: TGTGCCACCACCGGGACTAGCGGGCCGCAAGAGACCCAGTACTTC. This translates into CATTGTSGPQETQYF.

The J gene is TRBJ2-7, the V gene TRBV7-2; the match to TRBD2 covers 7 bases. The CDR3 has 13 amino acids. Germline CDR1 reads SGHTA; CDR2 reads FQGNSA. V shed 3 bases and J 5 bases; nucleotides not matched to a gene: 4. The CDR3 sequence: CASSFSAGHEQYF. CDR3 nucleotides: TGTGCCAGCAGCTTTTCAGCGGGACACGAGCAGTACTTC.

The CDR3 DNA sequence: TGTGCCAGCTGGGCCTCCTACAATGAGCAGTTCTTC. Translation gives CASWASYNEQFF. This chain connects TRBV6-1 to TRBJ2-1; D is unresolved. The CDR3 covers 12 residues. In germline, CDR1 is MNHNS, CDR2 SASEGT. V was shortened by 8 bases and J by 0 bases, with 5 bases between the two germline ends.

The J gene is TRBJ1-2, the V gene TRBV19; TRBD1 matches 10 bases. CDR3 length: 15 amino acids. Germline V CDR1 and CDR2: LNHDA, SQIVND (reference sequence). V shed 7 bases and J 7 bases; nucleotides not matched to a gene: 12. The CDR3 DNA follows: TGTGCCAGTAAAAGGGGGACAGGGGATCAATCTGGCTACACCTTC. It is translated as CASKRGTGDQSGYTF.

The table lists this clone with a count of one. The chain couples TRBV10-3 to TRBJ2-1; 7 bases map to TRBD1. This CDR3 has 14 residues. V lost 6 bases, J lost 8 bases, and 10 bases stayed unmatched. CDR1 is ENHRY, CDR2 SYGVKD, per germline. The CDR3 nucleotides are TGTGCCATCAGCAGCAAAGACAGGGCACATGAGCAGTTCTTC. Its protein is CAISSKDRAHEQFF.